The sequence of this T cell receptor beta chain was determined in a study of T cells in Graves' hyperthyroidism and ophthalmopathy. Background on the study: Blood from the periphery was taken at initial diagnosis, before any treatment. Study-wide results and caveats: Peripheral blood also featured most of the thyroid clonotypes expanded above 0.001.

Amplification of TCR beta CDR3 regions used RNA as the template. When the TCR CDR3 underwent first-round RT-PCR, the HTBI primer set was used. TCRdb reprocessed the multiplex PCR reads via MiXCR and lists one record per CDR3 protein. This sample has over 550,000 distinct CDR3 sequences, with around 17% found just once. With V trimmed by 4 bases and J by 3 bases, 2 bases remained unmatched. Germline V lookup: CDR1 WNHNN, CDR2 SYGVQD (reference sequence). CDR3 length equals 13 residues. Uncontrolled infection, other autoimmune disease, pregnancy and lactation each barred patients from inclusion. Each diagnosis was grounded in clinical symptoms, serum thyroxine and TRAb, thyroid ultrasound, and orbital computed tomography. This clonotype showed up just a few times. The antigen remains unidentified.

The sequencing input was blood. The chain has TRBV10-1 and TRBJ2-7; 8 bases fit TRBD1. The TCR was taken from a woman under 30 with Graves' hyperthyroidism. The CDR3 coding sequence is TGCGCCAGCAGTGGGACAGGGAACTACGAGCAGTACTTC. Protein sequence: CASSGTGNYEQYF.